These 19 T cell receptor beta chains were all obtained from the same sample, sequenced in a study of Tregs in tolerant kidney transplant recipients. Related graft donors supplied nonmyeloablative bone marrow transplants, and mixed chimerism was transient. Some clones are missing from TCRdb's copy, which holds only in-frame ones; the method was immunoSEQ multiplex PCR. The sample lists 75,000 to 100,000 clones, roughly 93% occurring once. The sample consisted of CD4+ T cells from blood (PBMCs), taken 12 months after the transplant. Receptor source: a human patient who received a combined kidney and bone marrow transplant. Some of these T cells may belong to the graft donor.

V and J are TRBV7-8 and TRBJ2-7; perhaps TRBD2 as D (6 bases). CDR1 is SGHVS, CDR2 FQNEAQ, per germline. V shed 2 bases and J shed 0 bases, with 14 bases lying between them. This CDR3 is built from 16 residues. CDR3 loop: CASSLTSGRSSYEQYF. The CDR3 DNA is TGTGCCAGCAGCTTAACATCCGGGAGAAGCTCCTACGAGCAGTACTTC.

The chain recombines TRBV27 with TRBJ1-2, with TRBD1 identical over 10 bases. CDR1 is MNHEY, CDR2 SMNVEV, per germline (reference sequence). The CDR3 is 15 amino acids. The ends lost 6 bases at V and 8 bases at J; junction bases unmatched: 12. The CDR3 sequence is CASSLRDRGIGGYTF. The DNA of the CDR3 is TGTGCCAGCAGCCTCCGGGACAGGGGTATAGGGGGCTACACCTTC.

The CDR3 loop reads CASSLPGQASYEQYF. Here the CDR3 DNA reads TGTGCCAGCAGCTTACCGGGACAGGCTTCCTACGAGCAGTACTTC. The chain couples TRBV5-6 to TRBJ2-7, with 8 bases fitting TRBD1. V shed 2 bases and J 1 base; nucleotides not matched to a gene: 5. Germline V gene sequence: CDR1 SGHDT, CDR2 YYEEEE. This CDR3 comprises 15 residues.

This chain connects TRBV5-1 to TRBJ2-5; 13 bases fit TRBD2. CDR3 length equals 16 residues. V lost 4 bases and J lost 1; bases outside the gene matches: 4. Germline CDR1 SGHRS, CDR2 YFSETQ. DNA of the CDR3: TGCGCCAGCAGCCTTCGACTAGCGGGGGGCCAAGAGACCCAGTACTTC. This sequence encodes CASSLRLAGGQETQYF.

This clone was seen just once. The same CDR3 is also encoded by other DNA sequences in this sample. V gene TRBV7-9 combines with J gene TRBJ1-6, with TRBD1 identical over 11 bases. The CDR3 length is 14 residues. In germline, CDR1 is SEHNR, CDR2 FQNEAQ (reference sequence). The trim removed 5 bases at V and 10 bases at J, leaving 4 bases unmatched. The DNA of the CDR3 is TGTGCCAGCAGCGAGGGACAGGGGGTCTCACCCCTCCACTTT. This gives the protein CASSEGQGVSPLHF.

V is TRBV7-2 and J is TRBJ2-5; 9 bases line up with TRBD2. CDR1 and CDR2 from the germline V gene are SGHTA and FQGNSA. V shed 5 bases and J 4 bases; nucleotides not matched to a gene: 5. The CDR3 covers 14 residues. The CDR3 DNA reads as TGTGCCAGCAGCCGAGCGGGAGGTTCAGAGACCCAGTACTTC. Its protein product is CASSRAGGSETQYF.

The chain combines TRBV7-2 with TRBJ2-6, with 11 bases matching TRBD1. This CDR3 has 20 amino acids. The V segment lost 0 bases and the J segment 0 bases; nucleotides outside the gene matches: 7. Germline CDR1 reads SGHTA; CDR2 reads FQGNSA. The CDR3, as DNA: TGTGCCAGCAGCTTAGCACTTGGACAGGGGGCACGCTCTGGGGCCAACGTCCTGACTTTC. Translated, it gives CASSLALGQGARSGANVLTF. Variable domain in full (rest from reference TRBV7-2 and TRBJ2-6): GAGVSQSPSNKVTEKGKDVELRCDPISGHTALYWYRQSLGQGLEFLIYFQGNSAPDKSGLPSDRFSAERTGGSVSTLTIQRTQQEDSAVYLCASSLALGQGARSGANVLTFGAGSRLTVL.

The chain links TRBV5-1 to TRBJ1-1; a weak D match, TRBD1 (5 bases). The CDR3 totals 13 residues. Trimming removed 5 bases at V and 0 bases at J, with 8 bases between. Germline V lookup: CDR1 SGHRS, CDR2 YFSETQ. The CDR3 DNA reads TGCGCCAGCAGGACAGAATTGAACACTGAAGCTTTCTTT. Amino acids: CASRTELNTEAFF.

The J gene is TRBJ2-7, the V gene TRBV6-1; D is unresolved. With 2 bases removed from V and 6 bases from J, the gap between germline ends came to 23 bases. Per germline, CDR1 MNHNS and CDR2 SASEGT. CDR3 length equals 17 residues. The CDR3 sequence: CASSEWRPAQLSGEQYF. CDR3 nucleotide sequence: TGTGCCAGCAGTGAATGGCGGCCCGCGCAACTGTCTGGCGAGCAGTACTTC.

This clone occurred once. The V call is TRBV21-1, the J call TRBJ1-1. TRBV21-1 is an annotated pseudogene. This CDR3 region has 21 residues. CDR3 nucleotides: TGTGCCAGCAGCAAATTTAGGCGCTGCTCCGGGATCAGACTCCCTGGGACTGAAGCTTTCTTT. Translating it yields CASSKFRRCSGIRLPGTEAFF.

This clone turned up a few times. J is TRBJ1-4 and V is TRBV19, with 8 bases that match TRBD1. V dropped 4 bases and J dropped 8; count of bases not matched to a gene: 6. CDR1 and CDR2 (germline): LNHDA, SQIVND (reference sequence). The CDR3 extends over 14 amino acids. The CDR3 nucleotides read TGTGCCAGTAGTAAACAGGGGGAATACGAAAAACTGTTTTTT. The encoded protein is CASSKQGEYEKLFF.

The chain employs TRBV14 and TRBJ2-5; 11 positions match TRBD1. With V trimmed by 5 bases and J by 5 bases, 13 bases remained unmatched. Per the germline V gene, CDR1 is SGHDN and CDR2 is FVKESK. This CDR3 contains 17 residues. CDR3 bases: TGTGCCAGCAGCTCCCGTCGCAGGACAGGGGGCGCGGAGACCCAGTACTTC. It yields the protein CASSSRRRTGGAETQYF. The whole variable domain, remainder taken from reference TRBV14 and TRBJ2-5, is EAGVTQFPSHSVIEKGQTVTLRCDPISGHDNLYWYRRVMGKEIKFLLHFVKESKQDESGMPNNRFLAERTGGTYSTLKVQPAELEDSGVYFCASSSRRRTGGAETQYFGPGTRLLVL.

With respect to this clone: Other DNA sequences in this specimen translate into the identical CDR3. This rearrangement joins TRBV5-1 to TRBJ2-7, with D tentatively TRBD2 (5 bases). V shed 0 bases and J shed 3 bases, with 7 bases lying between them. Germline V gene data show CDR1 as SGHRS and CDR2 as YFSETQ. The CDR3 runs to 13 residues. In DNA, the CDR3 is TGCGCCAGCAGCTTGGTTGAGGGCTACGAGCAGTACTTC. Its translation is CASSLVEGYEQYF.

The chain uses TRBV23-1 and TRBJ1-5, with D possibly TRBD1 on 6 matching bases. TRBV23-1 is an ORF for which the function is uncertain. The CDR3 totals 15 residues. The V and J ends lost 6 bases and 5 bases respectively, with 17 bases between them. CDR3 residues: CASRPRTVWDQPQHF. The DNA of the CDR3 is TGCGCCAGCAGACCCAGGACAGTTTGGGATCAGCCCCAGCATTTT.

This sequence joins TRBV7-6 and TRBJ2-7, with 9 positions matching TRBD2. The V segment lost 1 base and the J segment 0 bases; nucleotides outside the gene matches: 7. The CDR3 loop spans 17 amino acids. Per germline, CDR1 SGHVS and CDR2 FNYEAQ. CDR3: CASSLEPSGRSSYEQYF. The DNA of the CDR3 is TGTGCCAGCAGCTTAGAGCCCAGCGGGAGGAGCTCCTACGAGCAGTACTTC.

The genes are TRBV4-2 and TRBJ1-4, with D perhaps matching TRBD1 (6 bases). CDR3 length equals 17 residues. Looked up from germline, CDR1 is LGHNA and CDR2 is YNFKEQ. Trimming stripped 1 base from V and 4 bases from J, with 16 bases between. The CDR3 DNA sequence: TGTGCCAGCAGCCAAGTGGGTGGACAGTTCCTTAATGAAAAACTGTTTTTT. This encodes CASSQVGGQFLNEKLFF.

The rearrangement links TRBV5-1 to TRBJ1-1, with D unresolved. Germline lookup yields CDR1 SGHRS and CDR2 YFSETQ. V dropped 0 bases and J dropped 7 bases, with 10 bases sitting between them. This CDR3 region has 13 residues. The chain's CDR3 is CASSLAGRSEAFF. DNA of the CDR3: TGCGCCAGCAGCTTGGCCGGTAGGAGTGAAGCTTTCTTT.

The genes are TRBV11-2 and TRBJ1-2; tentatively, D is TRBD1 (5 bases). Trimming pared 1 base from V and 3 bases from J, leaving 9 bases between. Germline assignment: CDR1 SGHAT and CDR2 FQNNGV. The CDR3 has 14 residues. The DNA for the CDR3 is TGTGCCAGCAGCTTAGTGGTAGGGGACTATGGCTACACCTTC. Protein product: CASSLVVGDYGYTF.

The chain couples TRBV7-2 to TRBJ1-1, with D possibly matching TRBD1 (5 bases). Germline V lookup: CDR1 SGHTA, CDR2 FQGNSA. CDR3 length: 15 amino acids. V was trimmed by 6 bases and J by 2 bases, leaving 16 bases between them. CDR3 sequence: CASSLQPGDNTEAFF. CDR3 nucleotides: TGTGCCAGCAGTTTGCAGCCGGGGGATAACACTGAAGCTTTCTTT.